The clone carrying this T cell receptor beta chain was recorded once. Its antigen is unidentified. This sample is drawn from a study of graft-versus-host responses after intestinal transplantation. Notes on the study in general: In recipient marrow, GvH clones were found, and some appeared first in ileum or blood.

Assay: immunoSEQ multiplex PCR; the TCRdb copy retains only in-frame clones and omits some. Of over 100,000 clones listed, roughly nine tenths are singletons. This TCR came from a human donor who was the organ donor for an intestinal transplant. Sequenced material: unstimulated CD4+ T cells sorted from spleen or lymph node cells, taken before transplant.

The CDR3 here is CAWSVSSGSLETQYF. The CDR3 DNA sequence: TGTGCCTGGAGTGTGAGTAGCGGGAGTTTGGAGACCCAGTACTTC. This chain joins TRBV30 and TRBJ2-5; 9 bases are a match to TRBD2. Germline-derived CDR1 and CDR2 are GTSNPN and SVGIG (reference sequence). The junction had 7 bases not matched to a gene; V was cut back by 0 bases and J by 5 bases. The CDR3 has 15 residues.